The rows below give T cell receptor beta chains drawn from one sample of a study of blood T cell repertoires in COVID-19. Profiling relied on immunoSEQ multiplex PCR, and the TCRdb table lists in-frame clones only, not all of them. The sample carries around 250,000 clones, 90% recorded once. Sequenced: peripheral blood. The source of these receptors is a woman in her sixties or seventies with COVID-19, enrolled during active disease. CDR3s include the opening cysteine and the closing phenylalanine or tryptophan. D genes are given only for firm matches. Not every row has a clone size; where given, it reads once, few, many or a size class.

V gene	clone size	J gene	D gene	CDR3 protein	CDR3 DNA
TRBV19	.	TRBJ1-1	.	CASSIGGRGVNTEAFF	TGTGCCAGTAGTATAGGAGGGAGAGGCGTGAACACTGAAGCTTTCTTT
TRBV6-2/TRBV6-3	.	TRBJ2-5	TRBD2	CASSYSVQRGRQETQYF	TGTGCCAGCAGTTACTCTGTTCAGCGGGGCCGCCAAGAGACCCAGTACTTC
TRBV6-2/TRBV6-3	.	TRBJ2-5	.	CASSYSPTQKTQYF	TGTGCCAGCAGTTACTCGCCCACACAGAAGACCCAGTACTTC
TRBV30	.	TRBJ2-7	.	CAWSGSGGVRHF	TGTGCCTGGAGTGGTAGCGGCGGGGTTCGACACTTC
TRBV27	.	TRBJ1-4	.	CASRHQGWNEKLFF	TGTGCCAGCAGGCACCAGGGTTGGAATGAAAAACTGTTTTTT
TRBV9	.	TRBJ1-6	.	CASSVGGDNSPLHF	TGTGCCAGCAGCGTAGGAGGCGATAATTCACCCCTCCACTTT
TRBV19	.	TRBJ1-5	.	CASSNQGNNQPQHF	TGTGCCAGTAGTAACCAGGGTAATAATCAGCCCCAGCATTTT
TRBV27	.	TRBJ1-6	.	CASSLVLGPPWNSPLHF	TGTGCCAGCAGTTTAGTATTGGGGCCACCATGGAATTCACCCCTCCACTTT
TRBV6-5	.	TRBJ1-1	.	CASSTTGVNTEAFF	TGTGCCAGCAGTACGACAGGAGTGAACACTGAAGCTTTCTTT
TRBV30	.	TRBJ1-1	.	CAWSAGLNTEAFF	TGTGCCTGGAGTGCAGGGTTGAACACTGAAGCTTTCTTT
TRBV19	.	TRBJ1-2	.	CASSIPGANSNYGYTF	TGTGCCAGTAGTATCCCAGGGGCGAACTCTAACTATGGCTACACCTTC
TRBV10-3	.	TRBJ2-2	TRBD1	CAISEIGQGVFPGELFF	TGTGCCATCAGTGAGATCGGACAGGGCGTCTTTCCCGGGGAGCTGTTTTTT
TRBV7-9	once	TRBJ2-1	.	CASRRRQGGTTLSYNEQFF	TGTGCCAGCAGACGGAGACAGGGAGGCACCACCCTCTCCTACAATGAGCAGTTCTTC
TRBV6-2/TRBV6-3	.	TRBJ2-3	TRBD2	CASSLLGGGTDTQYF	TGTGCCAGCAGTCTTTTGGGCGGGGGGACAGATACGCAGTATTTT
TRBV18	.	TRBJ1-1	TRBD1	CASSPGQGAWYTEAFF	TGTGCCAGCTCACCGGGACAGGGGGCATGGTACACTGAAGCTTTCTTT
TRBV14	.	TRBJ2-3	.	CASSREGDTDTQYF	TGTGCCAGCAGCCGGGAGGGGGACACAGATACGCAGTATTTT
TRBV6-5	.	TRBJ2-4	TRBD1	CARGQDLAKNIQYF	TGTGCCAGGGGACAGGACCTAGCCAAAAACATTCAGTACTTC
TRBV6-5	.	TRBJ2-7	.	CASHRDTYEQYF	TGTGCCAGCCACCGGGACACCTACGAGCAGTACTTC